Following are 16 T cell receptor beta chains from one sample sequenced in a study of blood T cells in healthy people across ages (dated by TCRdb to the mid-2010s). The library came from 5' RACE. The instrument given in TCRdb is Illumina HiSeq 2500. A second PCR of about 7 to 12 cycles was run with a J-beta primer mix and a sample-barcoded 5' primer. Clones were called with MiXCR by TCRdb after fastp trimmed the public reads at Q25, and only in-frame beta chains were retained. CDR3 protein duplicates are merged, each entry listing the most common genes and DNA. Recorded for this sample are about 1,800,000 distinct CDR3 sequences; approximately 30% of them occurred a single time. The ten largest account for 7.7% of the sample. Sequenced sample: blood. All receptors come from a woman aged 25 to 45 in good health.

The chain links TRBV28 to TRBJ2-7; 8 positions match TRBD1. V shed 2 bases, J shed 5 bases, and the junction held 8 bases outside the gene matches. The CDR3 is 15 amino acids. The germline CDR1 and CDR2 sequences are MDHEN and SYDVKM. CDR3 DNA sequence: TGTGCCAGCAGTTTAAGCGGCAGGGGGCGCCACGAGCAGTACTTC. The encoded protein is CASSLSGRGRHEQYF.

This clonotype was seen many times. This rearrangement joins TRBV10-3 to TRBJ2-7; TRBD1 aligns across 10 bases. The length of the CDR3 is 15 residues. Germline CDR1 reads ENHRY; CDR2 reads SYGVKD. Unmatched junction bases numbered 7, after V lost 6 bases and J lost 2 bases. Written as DNA, the CDR3 is TGTGCCATCAGCGATGCCGGGACAGGGGCCTACGAGCAGTACTTC. It translates to CAISDAGTGAYEQYF.

J is TRBJ2-7 and V is TRBV10-3; maybe TRBD1 (6 bases). The ends were cut back, 10 bases at V and 1 base at J, with 17 bases in the middle. The CDR3 consists of 14 residues. Germline-derived CDR1 and CDR2 are ENHRY and SYGVKD. CDR3 sequence reads: CATGRDTTSYEQYF. CDR3 nucleotides: TGTGCCACCGGTCGGGACACTACTTCCTACGAGCAGTACTTC.

V is TRBV3-1 and J is TRBJ2-3; TRBD2 matches 9 bases. The CDR3 runs 18 residues. In germline, CDR1 is LGHDT, CDR2 YNNKEL (reference sequence). The J segment lost 2 bases and the V segment lost 2 bases, leaving 11 bases of the junction unmatched. CDR3 amino acids: CASSQITSGLYLTDTQYF. CDR3 bases: TGTGCCAGCAGCCAAATAACTAGCGGGCTTTATCTCACAGATACGCAGTATTTT.

This clonotype was detected many times. The V gene is TRBV7-2, the J gene TRBJ2-7, with TRBD2 identical over 9 bases. V gave up 4 bases and J gave up 2 bases; unmatched junction bases: 15. Looked up from germline, CDR1 is SGHTA and CDR2 is FQGNSA. The CDR3 consists of 18 residues. The CDR3 sequence: CASSSPGEGSGRPYEQYF. CDR3 sequence (DNA): TGTGCCAGCAGCTCCCCGGGAGAGGGTAGCGGGAGACCCTACGAGCAGTACTTC.

This clonotype was recorded only once. At one boundary the junction diverges from the germline segment, which might be a read error. Here the CDR3 reads CTSSASPDTQYF. The CDR3 DNA reads as TGTACCAGCAGTGCGTCCCCGGATACGCAGTATTTT. This chain uses TRBV2 with TRBJ2-3; D gene ambiguous. Germline CDR1 SNHLY, CDR2 FYNNEI. This CDR3 has 12 residues.

This clonotype was recorded many times. V is TRBV18 and J is TRBJ2-5; D unresolved. This CDR3 comprises 13 residues. Germline V gene data show CDR1 as KGHSH and CDR2 as LQKENI. Trimming cost V 6 bases and J 5 bases, with 13 bases left between them. The CDR3 DNA follows: TGTGCCAGCTCTCCTAGAGAACGGGAGACCCAGTACTTC. As protein: CASSPRERETQYF.

This clonotype was recorded many times. This sequence joins TRBV14 and TRBJ2-5; D not resolved. V lost 5 bases and J 5 bases, leaving 12 bases between the germline ends. The CDR3 extends over 13 amino acids. Germline V lookup: CDR1 SGHDN, CDR2 FVKESK. This chain's CDR3 is CASSSQVGETQYF. CDR3 sequence (DNA): TGTGCCAGCAGCTCCCAGGTGGGGGAGACCCAGTACTTC.

This clonotype was observed at least ten times. J is TRBJ2-3 and V is TRBV29-1; D tentatively reads TRBD1 or TRBD2 (6 bases each). CDR3 length: 12 residues. V lost 2 bases, J lost 8 bases, and 11 bases lay in between. Germline-derived CDR1 and CDR2 are SQVTM and ANQGSEA. CDR3 sequence reads: CSVETGAGTQYF. The CDR3 nucleotides read TGCAGCGTTGAAACGGGGGCTGGTACGCAGTATTTT.

Only a few counts were recorded for this clonotype. The genes are TRBV12-3 or TRBV12-4 and TRBJ1-2; the D gene is possibly TRBD1 (6 bases). The CDR3 has 15 residues. The V end lost 5 bases, the J end lost 2 bases, and 15 bases lay between the germline ends. The CDR3 loop is CASSRPGQLNYGYTF. CDR3 in DNA: TGTGCCAGCAGTCGACCCGGACAGCTGAACTATGGCTACACCTTC.

This chain connects TRBV11-2 to TRBJ2-7; no clear D gene. This CDR3 has 13 residues. Per the germline V gene, CDR1 is SGHAT and CDR2 is FQNNGV. The ends were cut back, 3 bases at V and 4 bases at J, with 10 bases in the middle. The CDR3 protein is CASSLIPPYEQYF. DNA for the CDR3: TGTGCCAGCAGCTTGATTCCACCGTACGAGCAGTACTTC.

The chain links TRBV12-3 or TRBV12-4 to TRBJ2-3; TRBD2 agrees at 14 bases. The CDR3 spans 16 residues. Trimming removed 6 bases from V and 4 bases from J; junction bases left unmatched: 6. In DNA form, the CDR3 reads TGTGCCAGCAGCCGGACTAGCGGGAGGATCTCAGATACGCAGTATTTT. It yields the protein CASSRTSGRISDTQYF.

V gene TRBV2 combines with J gene TRBJ1-5; D uncertain. Germline lookup yields CDR1 SNHLY and CDR2 FYNNEI. The CDR3 sequence is 14 residues long. V dropped 3 bases and J dropped 7 bases, with 13 bases sitting between them. This CDR3 is CASSDGPQDQPQHF. The CDR3 coding sequence is TGTGCCAGCAGTGATGGGCCCCAGGACCAGCCCCAGCATTTT.

The CDR3 spells CASSGMTGGRYEQYF. The CDR3 DNA follows: TGTGCCAGCAGTGGCATGACAGGGGGCAGGTACGAGCAGTACTTC. The gene calls are TRBV12-3 or TRBV12-4 and TRBJ2-7, with 10 nucleotides matching TRBD1. The CDR3 totals 15 residues. Trimming removed 5 bases from V and 4 bases from J; junction bases left unmatched: 8.

This chain connects TRBV29-1 to TRBJ2-2, with 7 nucleotides matching TRBD1. V shed 2 bases and J 5 bases; nucleotides not matched to a gene: 2. The CDR3 loop spans 13 amino acids. Germline-derived CDR1 and CDR2 are SQVTM and ANQGSEA. Here the CDR3 DNA reads TGCAGCGTTGAAAGACAGGGAACCGGGGAGCTGTTTTTT. It is translated as CSVERQGTGELFF.

This clonotype was seen more than once but under ten times. The chain has TRBV3-1 and TRBJ2-1, with D perhaps TRBD2 (5 bases). Trimming shortened V by 2 bases and J by 0 bases, and 11 bases separated the two germline ends. CDR1 and CDR2 (germline): LGHDT, YNNKEL (reference sequence). The CDR3 covers 16 residues. CDR3 nucleotide sequence: TGTGCCAGCAGCCAACTAGGGAGTAGCTCCTACAATGAGCAGTTCTTC. Translation gives CASSQLGSSSYNEQFF.